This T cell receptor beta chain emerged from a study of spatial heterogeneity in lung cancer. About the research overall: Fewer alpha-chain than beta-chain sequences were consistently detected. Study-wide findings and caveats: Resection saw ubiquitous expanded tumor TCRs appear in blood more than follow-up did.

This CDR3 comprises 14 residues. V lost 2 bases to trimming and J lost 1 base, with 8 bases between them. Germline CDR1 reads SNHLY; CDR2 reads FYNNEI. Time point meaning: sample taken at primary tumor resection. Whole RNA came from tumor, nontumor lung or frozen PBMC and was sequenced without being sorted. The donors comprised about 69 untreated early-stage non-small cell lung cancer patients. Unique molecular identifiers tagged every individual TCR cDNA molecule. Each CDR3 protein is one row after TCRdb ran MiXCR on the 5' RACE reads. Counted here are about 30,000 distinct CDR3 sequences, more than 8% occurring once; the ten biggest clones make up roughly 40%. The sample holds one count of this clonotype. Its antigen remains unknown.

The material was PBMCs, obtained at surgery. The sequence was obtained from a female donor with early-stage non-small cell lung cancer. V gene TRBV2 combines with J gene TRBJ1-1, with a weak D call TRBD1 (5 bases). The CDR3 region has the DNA TGTGCCAGCAGTGAACAGGGAGCGAACACTGAAGCTTTCTTT. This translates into CASSEQGANTEAFF.